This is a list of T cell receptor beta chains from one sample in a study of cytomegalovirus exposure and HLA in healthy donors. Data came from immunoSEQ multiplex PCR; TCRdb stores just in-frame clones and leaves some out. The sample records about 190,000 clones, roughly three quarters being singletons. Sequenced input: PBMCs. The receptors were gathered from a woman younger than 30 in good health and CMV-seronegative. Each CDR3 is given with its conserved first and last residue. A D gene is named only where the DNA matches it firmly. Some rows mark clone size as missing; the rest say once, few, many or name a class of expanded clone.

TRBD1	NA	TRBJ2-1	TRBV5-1	CASSLDAGQGWNEQFF	TGCGCCAGCAGCTTGGATGCAGGACAGGGCTGGAATGAGCAGTTCTTC
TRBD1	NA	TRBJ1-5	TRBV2	CASSGGTVRNQPQHF	TGTGCCAGCAGTGGGGGGACAGTCCGGAATCAGCCCCAGCATTTT
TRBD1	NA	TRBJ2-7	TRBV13	CASSLGAGGGNEQYF	TGTGCCAGCAGCTTAGGGGCAGGGGGTGGGAACGAGCAGTACTTC
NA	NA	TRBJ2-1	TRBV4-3	CASSQDPVTYNEQFF	TGCGCCAGCAGCCAAGATCCAGTAACCTACAATGAGCAGTTCTTC
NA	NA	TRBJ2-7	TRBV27	CASSLPGHPYEQYF	TGTGCCAGCAGTTTACCGGGACATCCCTACGAGCAGTACTTC
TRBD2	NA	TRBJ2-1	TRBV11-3	CASSFSGRRYNEQFF	TGTGCCAGCAGCTTTAGCGGGAGAAGGTACAATGAGCAGTTCTTC
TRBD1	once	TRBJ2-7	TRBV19	CASNPGQHYEQYF	TGTGCCAGTAATCCGGGACAGCACTACGAGCAGTACTTC
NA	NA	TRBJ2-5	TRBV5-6	CASSGSSGMGETQYF	TGTGCCAGCAGCGGATCCTCGGGGATGGGAGAGACCCAGTACTTC
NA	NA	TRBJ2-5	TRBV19	CASTDSWGRETQYF	TGTGCCAGTACAGACTCCTGGGGGCGAGAGACCCAGTACTTC
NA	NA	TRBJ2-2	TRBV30	CAWSSARGGGELFF	TGTGCCTGGAGTAGTGCTAGGGGAGGAGGGGAGCTGTTTTTT
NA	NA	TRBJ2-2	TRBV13	CASSPTGDTGELFF	TGTGCCAGCAGCCCAACGGGTGACACCGGGGAGCTGTTTTTT
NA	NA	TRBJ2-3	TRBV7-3	CASSQTGTPTDTQYF	TGTGCCAGCAGCCAAACCGGGACTCCTACAGATACGCAGTATTTT
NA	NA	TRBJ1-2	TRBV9	CASSVGGQADYGYTF	TGTGCCAGCAGCGTAGGAGGGCAGGCAGACTATGGCTACACCTTC
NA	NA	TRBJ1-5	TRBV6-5	CASSFTQGNQPQHF	TGTGCCAGCAGTTTTACACAGGGCAATCAGCCCCAGCATTTT
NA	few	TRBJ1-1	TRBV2	CASSAGTPRTF	TGTGCCAGCAGCGCCGGGACACCAAGGACCTTT
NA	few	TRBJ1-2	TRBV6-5	CASSYSGTLHYGYTF	TGTGCCAGCAGTTACTCCGGGACATTACACTATGGCTACACCTTC
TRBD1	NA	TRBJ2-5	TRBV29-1	CSVGAAGTGVETQYF	TGCAGCGTTGGAGCGGCCGGGACAGGGGTCGAGACCCAGTACTTC
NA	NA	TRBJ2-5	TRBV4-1	CASSRGVPGQETQYF	TGCGCCAGCAGCCGGGGGGTGCCAGGCCAAGAGACCCAGTACTTC
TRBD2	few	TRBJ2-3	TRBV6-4	CASSRTSGSTDTQYF	TGTGCCAGCAGTCGGACTAGCGGGAGCACAGATACGCAGTATTTT
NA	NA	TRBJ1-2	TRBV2	CASSEALRTPNYGYTF	TGTGCCAGCAGTGAAGCGCTTCGGACTCCGAACTATGGCTACACCTTC
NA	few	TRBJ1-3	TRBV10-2	CASSESENTIYF	TGCGCCAGCAGTGAGTCGGAGAACACCATATATTTT
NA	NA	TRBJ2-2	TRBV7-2	CASIKDRTNTGELFF	TGTGCCAGCATCAAGGACAGAACGAACACCGGGGAGCTGTTTTTT
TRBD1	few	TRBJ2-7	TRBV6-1	CASNDRDRSSYEQYF	TGTGCCAGCAATGACCGGGACAGAAGCTCCTACGAGCAGTACTTC
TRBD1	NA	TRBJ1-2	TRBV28	CASSSYGTGGADGYTF	TGTGCCAGCAGTTCTTACGGTACAGGGGGCGCAGATGGCTACACCTTC
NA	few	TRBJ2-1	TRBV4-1	CASSQGPPGQSYNEQFF	TGCGCCAGCAGCCAAGGGCCGCCAGGGCAATCCTACAATGAGCAGTTCTTC
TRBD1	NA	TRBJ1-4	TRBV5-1	CASSSGQGATNEKLFF	TGCGCCAGCAGCTCGGGACAGGGGGCAACTAATGAAAAACTGTTTTTT
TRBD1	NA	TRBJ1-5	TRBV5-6	CASSLGTGVRNQPQHF	TGTGCCAGCAGCTTGGGGACAGGGGTACGCAATCAGCCCCAGCATTTT
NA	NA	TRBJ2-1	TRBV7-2	CASSFWLLGQHNEQFF	TGTGCCAGCAGCTTTTGGCTCCTAGGACAGCACAATGAGCAGTTCTTC
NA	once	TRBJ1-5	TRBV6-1	CASRDQGSNQPQHF	TGTGCCAGCAGGGACCAGGGGAGCAATCAGCCCCAGCATTTT
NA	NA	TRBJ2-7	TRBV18	CASSPTINYEQYF	TGTGCCAGCTCACCAACCATAAACTACGAGCAGTACTTC
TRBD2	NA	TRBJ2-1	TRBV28	CASSFSGDYNEQFF	TGTGCCAGCAGTTTCAGCGGGGACTACAATGAGCAGTTCTTC
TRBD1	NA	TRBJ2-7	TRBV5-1	CASSLVLQGAFSYEQYF	TGCGCCAGCAGCTTGGTTCTACAGGGGGCTTTCTCCTACGAGCAGTACTTC
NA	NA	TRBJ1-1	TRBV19	CASSYAGANIEAFF	TGTGCCAGTAGTTATGCAGGGGCGAATATTGAAGCTTTCTTT
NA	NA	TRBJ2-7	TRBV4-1	CASSPQQAAVYEQYF	TGCGCCAGCAGCCCTCAACAAGCGGCGGTCTACGAGCAGTACTTC
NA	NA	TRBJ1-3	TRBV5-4	CASSLEGTGNTTYF	TGTGCCAGCAGCTTGGAAGGGACTGGAAACACCACATATTTT
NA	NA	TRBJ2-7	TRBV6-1	CASSEVAAPSYEQYF	TGTGCCAGCAGTGAAGTGGCGGCGCCTTCCTACGAGCAGTACTTC
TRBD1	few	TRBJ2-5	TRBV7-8	CASSLVRTGENQETQYF	TGTGCCAGCAGCTTAGTTAGGACAGGAGAGAACCAAGAGACCCAGTACTTC
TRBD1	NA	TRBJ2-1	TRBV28	CASSSYRDRSFNEQFF	TGTGCCAGCAGTTCATATAGGGACAGATCTTTTAATGAGCAGTTCTTC
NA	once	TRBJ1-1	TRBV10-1	CASRDTWNTEAFF	TGCGCCAGCAGGGACACCTGGAACACTGAAGCTTTCTTT
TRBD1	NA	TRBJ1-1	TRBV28	CASSSGTGVTEAFF	TGTGCCAGCAGTTCCGGGACAGGGGTTACTGAAGCTTTCTTT
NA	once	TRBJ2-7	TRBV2	CASNWSGKRNEQYF	TGTGCCAGCAACTGGTCCGGGAAAAGGAACGAGCAGTACTTC
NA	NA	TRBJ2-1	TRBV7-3	CASSLRGLAPNEQFF	TGTGCCAGCAGCTTAAGGGGCCTAGCGCCGAATGAGCAGTTCTTC
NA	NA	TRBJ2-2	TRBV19	CASTPQGDRQTGELFF	TGTGCCAGTACACCGCAGGGTGACCGACAGACCGGGGAGCTGTTTTTT
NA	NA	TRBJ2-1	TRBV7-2	CASSNVLGLNEQFF	TGTGCCAGCAGCAACGTACTGGGACTGAATGAGCAGTTCTTC
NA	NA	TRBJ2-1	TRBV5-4	CASSLGLLGSYNEQFF	TGTGCCAGCAGCTTGGGCTTACTAGGATCCTACAATGAGCAGTTCTTC
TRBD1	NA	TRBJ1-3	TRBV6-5	CASSTQGSRNTIYF	TGTGCCAGCAGCACACAGGGGAGTAGAAACACCATATATTTT
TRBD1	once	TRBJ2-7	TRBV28	CASRPGQGDLYSYEQYF	TGTGCCAGCAGACCCGGACAGGGAGACCTCTACTCCTACGAGCAGTACTTC
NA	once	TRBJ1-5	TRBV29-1	CSVDEVVRGVVGSNQPQHF	TGCAGCGTTGATGAGGTGGTCAGGGGAGTAGTGGGGAGCAATCAGCCCCAGCATTTT
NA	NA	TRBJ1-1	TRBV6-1	CASSESQMNTEAFF	TGTGCCAGCAGTGAATCCCAGATGAACACTGAAGCTTTCTTT
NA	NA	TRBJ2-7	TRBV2	CATRLGGETYEQYF	TGTGCCACCCGGCTGGGGGGAGAGACCTACGAGCAGTACTTC
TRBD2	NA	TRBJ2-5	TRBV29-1	CSVEGGSGDQETQYF	TGCAGCGTTGAAGGCGGGAGTGGGGATCAAGAGACCCAGTACTTC
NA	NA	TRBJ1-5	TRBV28	CASSLRGRVNQPQHF	TGTGCCAGCAGTTTACGAGGGCGTGTCAATCAGCCCCAGCATTTT
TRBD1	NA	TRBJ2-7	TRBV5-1	CASSLAPTGVIDEQYF	TGCGCCAGCAGCTTGGCCCCGACAGGGGTTATCGACGAGCAGTACTTC
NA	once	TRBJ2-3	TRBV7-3	CASSLQGFGTDTQYF	TGTGCCAGCAGCTTACAGGGCTTCGGCACAGATACGCAGTATTTT
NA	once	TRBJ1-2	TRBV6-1	CASSTTGSTRGYTF	TGTGCCAGCAGCACTACCGGCTCCACTCGTGGCTACACCTTC
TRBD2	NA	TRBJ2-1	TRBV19	CASTIAGSSYNEQFF	TGTGCCAGTACGATAGCGGGCAGCTCCTACAATGAGCAGTTCTTC
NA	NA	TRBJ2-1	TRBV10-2	CASSWSWAEVDEQFF	TGCGCCAGCTCCTGGTCGTGGGCAGAAGTGGATGAGCAGTTCTTC